Below are 22 T cell receptor beta chains sequenced from a single sample in a study of cytomegalovirus exposure and HLA in healthy donors. The PCR used 60 Vbeta and 13 Jbeta primers. Data came from immunoSEQ multiplex PCR; TCRdb stores just in-frame clones and leaves some out. Here the sample spans more than 140,000 clones, 50% to 75% being singletons. The sample was PBMCs. The source is a woman aged 25 to 39 in good health and CMV-seropositive.

The chain has TRBV30 and TRBJ2-5; TRBD1 agrees at 12 bases. Germline CDR1 and CDR2: GTSNPN and SVGIG (reference sequence). The CDR3 totals 15 residues. The V gene end was trimmed by 4 bases and the J gene end by 4 bases; junction bases not matched to a gene: 7. The DNA for the CDR3 is TGTGCCTGGACAGGGACAGGGGGCTCGGCAGAGACCCAGTACTTC. Its protein product is CAWTGTGGSAETQYF.

The chain recombines TRBV19 with TRBJ2-1, with 9 bases matching TRBD1. The V segment lost 5 bases and the J segment 7 bases; nucleotides outside the gene matches: 15. CDR1 and CDR2 (germline): LNHDA, SQIVND (reference sequence). CDR3 length: 17 amino acids. CDR3 residues: CASSGKTGGSWFNEQFF. The CDR3 DNA sequence: TGTGCCAGTAGTGGGAAAACAGGGGGCTCATGGTTTAATGAGCAGTTCTTC.

This clone appeared a few times. CDR3 bases: TGTGCCAGCAGCTGGACAGGGGGAACTGAAGCTTTCTTT. Its protein is CASSWTGGTEAFF. V gene TRBV6-5 combines with J gene TRBJ1-1; 10 nucleotides match TRBD1. Trimming cost V 6 bases and J 5 bases; bases outside gene matches: 3. The CDR3 is made up of 13 amino acids. Germline CDR1 is MNHEY and CDR2 is SVGAGI.

In its sample, this clone was seen a few times. CDR3 sequence (DNA): TGTGCCAGCAGCCTGTCCCCGCCCCCAGGGCAGGAGACCCAGTACTTC. Its protein is CASSLSPPPGQETQYF. J is TRBJ2-5 and V is TRBV7-6, with TRBD1 as a possible D gene (5 bases). V lost 5 bases, J lost 5 bases, and 21 bases lay in between. The CDR3 extends over 16 amino acids. The V gene's germline CDR1 is SGHVS and CDR2 FNYEAQ.

DNA for the CDR3: TGTGCCAGTTTCGGAGGGCGCAGCTACGAGCAGTACTTC. Its translation: CASFGGRSYEQYF. J is TRBJ2-7 and V is TRBV7-8, with D tentatively TRBD2 (6 bases). CDR1 and CDR2 (germline): SGHVS, FQNEAQ. This CDR3 is built from 13 residues. The V gene lost 9 bases and the J gene lost 3 bases, with 15 bases spanning the gap.

V gene TRBV28 combines with J gene TRBJ2-3, with TRBD1 as a possible D gene (7 bases). This CDR3 spans 14 amino acids. Germline V gene lookup returns CDR1 MDHEN and CDR2 SYDVKM. The CDR3 sequence: CATGAGGRLDTQYF. The DNA for the CDR3 is TGTGCTACCGGGGCAGGGGGGCGACTGGATACGCAGTATTTT.

This chain joins TRBV7-6 and TRBJ2-1; the D is unclear. Trimming took 5 bases from V and 3 from J, leaving 11 bases between them. Germline V CDR1 and CDR2: SGHVS, FNYEAQ. The CDR3 totals 14 residues. As DNA, the CDR3 is TGTGCCAGCAGCCGGAGACCCAGCTACAATGAGCAGTTCTTC. Translating it yields CASSRRPSYNEQFF.

This clone has only a few counts. The V gene is TRBV10-3, the J gene TRBJ2-3; possible D gene TRBD2, 5 bases. Trimming took 2 bases from V and 1 from J, leaving 10 bases between them. The germline V gene encodes CDR1 ENHRY and CDR2 SYGVKD. The CDR3 is made up of 15 amino acids. CDR3 DNA: TGTGCCATCAGTGAGCGGGGTAGACGCACAGATACGCAGTATTTT. Translation gives CAISERGRRTDTQYF.

The chain joins TRBV5-4 to TRBJ2-3; TRBD1 matches at 7 bases. Losses at the gene ends were 4 bases for V and 2 bases for J; bases not matched to a gene: 10. The CDR3 length is 16 residues. Germline V CDR1 and CDR2: SGHNT, YYREEE (reference sequence). CDR3 coding DNA: TGTGCCAGCAGCCGCTCGGGACAGTCAGTCACAGATACGCAGTATTTT. It is translated as CASSRSGQSVTDTQYF. Combining the CDR3 with reference TRBV5-4 and TRBJ2-3 gives the whole variable domain ETGVTQSPTHLIKTRGQQVTLRCSSQSGHNTVSWYQQALGQGPQFIFQYYREEENGRGNFPPRFSGLQFPNYSSELNVNALELDDSALYLCASSRSGQSVTDTQYFGPGTRLTVL.

The chain combines TRBV5-1 with TRBJ2-3; D is perhaps TRBD1 (6 bases). The CDR3 totals 13 residues. Looked up from germline, CDR1 is SGHRS and CDR2 is YFSETQ. V was cut by 5 bases and J by 2 bases, with 9 bases left in between. CDR3 nucleotide sequence: TGCGCCAGCAGAGGGGGTGACACAGATACGCAGTATTTT. It codes for CASRGGDTDTQYF.

This clone was recorded only once. The chain joins TRBV9 to TRBJ2-7; a possible D gene is TRBD2 (5 bases). The CDR3 has 15 amino acids. V was clipped by 0 bases and J by 2 bases, with 12 bases between them. The germline gives CDR1 SGDLS, CDR2 YYNGEE. CDR3 in amino acids: CASSVGSGITYEQYF. CDR3 nucleotide sequence: TGTGCCAGCAGCGTAGGGTCGGGGATTACCTACGAGCAGTACTTC.

The V and J genes are TRBV13 and TRBJ2-3; 7 nucleotides match TRBD2. Germline values: CDR1 PRHDT, CDR2 FYEKMQ (reference sequence). CDR3 length: 15 amino acids. The trim removed 6 bases at V and 3 bases at J, leaving 9 bases unmatched. The CDR3 reads CASSGGGRRTDTQYF. The CDR3 DNA sequence: TGTGCCAGCAGTGGGGGGGGTCGGAGGACAGATACGCAGTATTTT.

The CDR3, as DNA: TGCAGTATCGCAGGAAATAGCAATCAGCCCCAGCATTTT. The encoded protein is CSIAGNSNQPQHF. This rearrangement joins TRBV29-1 to TRBJ1-5; no clear D gene. Germline assignment: CDR1 SQVTM and CDR2 ANQGSEA. This CDR3 has 13 residues.

A single count supports this clone. The J gene is TRBJ1-1, the V gene TRBV27; 10 bases fit TRBD1. The V gene's germline CDR1 is MNHEY and CDR2 SMNVEV (reference sequence). This CDR3 region has 13 residues. Losses at the gene ends were 5 bases for V and 10 bases for J; bases not matched to a gene: 7. DNA for the CDR3: TGTGCCAGCAGTCGGGGGACAGGGGTGCGAGCTTTCTTT. Translating gives CASSRGTGVRAFF.

This chain joins TRBV9 and TRBJ2-7, with a possible D match to TRBD1 (5 bases). From germline, CDR1 is SGDLS and CDR2 YYNGEE. Trimming took 4 bases from V and 5 from J, leaving 19 bases between them. The CDR3 is 15 residues long. This CDR3 is CASSPHLWTMDEQYF. The DNA for the CDR3 is TGTGCCAGCAGCCCCCACCTATGGACAATGGACGAGCAGTACTTC. The whole variable domain, filled in from reference TRBV9 and TRBJ2-7, reads DSGVTQTPKHLITATGQRVTLRCSPRSGDLSVYWYQQSLDQGLQFLIQYYNGEERAKGNILERFSAQQFPDLHSELNLSSLELGDSALYFCASSPHLWTMDEQYFGPGTRLTVT.

CDR3 amino acids: CASSLGSGSSYNEQFF. In DNA form, the CDR3 reads TGCGCCAGCAGCTTGGGTAGCGGGAGCTCCTACAATGAGCAGTTCTTC. The chain employs TRBV5-1 and TRBJ2-1, with 9 bases lining up with TRBD2. Trimming cost V 0 bases and J 0 bases; bases outside gene matches: 1. Germline loops: CDR1 SGHRS, CDR2 YFSETQ. The CDR3 is made up of 16 amino acids.

The genes are TRBV4-1 and TRBJ2-5, with TRBD2 matching 7 bases. V lost 2 bases, J lost 2 bases, and 11 bases stayed unmatched. Per germline, CDR1 MGHRA and CDR2 YSYEKL. The CDR3 has 17 amino acids. The CDR3 DNA follows: TGCGCCAGCAGCCAACTCCTAGACGGGGGGATTCAAGAGACCCAGTACTTC. Its translation is CASSQLLDGGIQETQYF.

This chain connects TRBV13 to TRBJ1-4; D uncertain. The germline CDR1 and CDR2 sequences are PRHDT and FYEKMQ (reference sequence). Trimming left V 6 bases short and J 7 bases short, with 15 bases between. The CDR3 covers 14 residues. This chain's CDR3 is CASRTEGLGEKLFF. In nucleotides, the CDR3 is TGTGCCAGCAGGACTGAGGGATTGGGTGAAAAACTGTTTTTT. Full variable domain (remainder filled in from reference TRBV13 and TRBJ1-4): AAGVIQSPRHLIKEKRETATLKCYPIPRHDTVYWYQQGPGQDPQFLISFYEKMQSDKGSIPDRFSAQQFSDYHSELNMSSLELGDSALYFCASRTEGLGEKLFFGSGTQLSVL.

The chain couples TRBV19 to TRBJ1-5; D possibly corresponds to TRBD1 (5 bases). V was trimmed by 5 bases and J by 0 bases, leaving 14 bases between them. Germline V gene lookup returns CDR1 LNHDA and CDR2 SQIVND (reference sequence). The CDR3 is 16 residues long. The CDR3 sequence: CASSSGEGYSNQPQHF. DNA for the CDR3: TGTGCCAGTAGTTCGGGGGAGGGTTATAGCAATCAGCCCCAGCATTTT.

The chain carries TRBV11-2 and TRBJ2-5; 9 bases map to TRBD1. Germline lookup yields CDR1 SGHAT and CDR2 FQNNGV. With V trimmed by 5 bases and J by 7 bases, 11 bases remained unmatched. The CDR3 is made up of 15 amino acids. This CDR3 reads CASSPGTGINGTQYF. As DNA, the CDR3 is TGTGCCAGCAGCCCAGGGACAGGGATAAACGGGACCCAGTACTTC.

The V gene is TRBV21-1, the J gene TRBJ1-5; no DNA check was done on the table's D call, TRBD1. TRBV21-1 is flagged as a pseudogene. The CDR3 contains 15 residues. CDR3 protein: CASSKGIGGNQPQHF. Written as DNA, the CDR3 is TGTGCCAGCAGCAAAGGTATAGGGGGTAATCAGCCCCAGCATTTT.

The CDR3 bases are TGCGCCAGCGGAATAACAGGGTTTAATGAAAAACTGTTTTTT. Residues: CASGITGFNEKLFF. This chain connects TRBV10-2 to TRBJ1-4; D might be TRBD1 (6 bases). Germline loops: CDR1 WSHSY, CDR2 SAAADI. The V end was cut by 8 bases, the J end by 4 bases, with 14 bases between. This CDR3 region has 14 residues.